The subject of this entry is one TCR beta chain. The sample comes from a study of blood T cell repertoires in COVID-19. Looking at the study overall: Collection of acute and convalescent COVID-19 samples took place in the United States, Italy and Spain. T cells, B-cell-depleted T cells, or PBMCs provided the cDNA or gDNA that served as material.

In the original processing: The assay estimated nucleated cells by amplifying reference gene primers. Sequencing used immunoSEQ multiplex PCR; TCRdb keeps in-frame clones, though not all of them. That table furnishes V, J and clone size, whereas the DNA furnished D and trimming. This sample has under 150,000 clones, with approximately 87% found just once. The sequence was obtained from a man between 50 and 59 years old with active COVID-19. The material sequenced was peripheral blood.

The CDR3 DNA follows: TGCGCCAGCAGACCGGCTCAGGGTGGCTACACCTTC. Protein sequence: CASRPAQGGYTF. The V gene is TRBV5-1, the J gene TRBJ1-2; TRBD1 is a possible D gene (5 bases). CDR1 is SGHRS and CDR2 is YFSETQ in the germline V gene. The germline V and J ends were trimmed by 5 bases and 7 bases, with 12 bases remaining between them. The CDR3 has 12 amino acids.